What follows are 17 T cell receptor beta chains derived from one specimen sequenced in a study of blood T cells in healthy people across ages. Next came a second PCR, run for roughly 6 to 11 cycles, which used a sample-barcoded 5' primer along with a J-beta primer mix. TCRdb processed the 5' RACE reads anew with MiXCR; each CDR3 protein has one entry. Among roughly 1,500,000 distinct CDR3 sequences listed, almost 35% were seen once. Sequenced material: blood. These receptors came from a woman aged 25 to 39 in good health.

Of note for this clonotype: One base away lies a much larger clone, so this may be a sequencing read error. The chain recombines TRBV4-2 with TRBJ2-5; 14 bases are a match to TRBD2. Germline V CDR1 and CDR2: LGHNA, YNFKEQ. CDR3 length: 14 amino acids. CDR3 protein: CANSRTSGGETQYF. The DNA of the CDR3 is TGTGCCAACAGCCGGACTAGCGGGGGGGAGACCCAGTACTTC.

This clonotype was seen ten or more times. This rearrangement joins TRBV7-2 to TRBJ2-3; D may be TRBD2 (6 bases). The V end lost 7 bases, the J end lost 6 bases, and 20 bases lay between the germline ends. The CDR3 has 15 residues. Germline V CDR1 and CDR2: SGHTA, FQGNSA. The CDR3 DNA is TGTGCCAGCACCGTCCTGGTAGCGGCCCCGGATACGCAGTATTTT. Amino acids: CASTVLVAAPDTQYF.

The chain links TRBV10-3 to TRBJ2-1, with 8 bases lining up with TRBD2. Losses at the gene ends were 2 bases for V and 0 bases for J; bases not matched to a gene: 6. This CDR3 contains 17 residues. In germline, CDR1 is ENHRY, CDR2 SYGVKD. The CDR3 spells CAISEASGRSSYNEQFF. The CDR3 nucleotides read TGTGCCATCAGTGAGGCTAGCGGGCGGAGCTCCTACAATGAGCAGTTCTTC.

This chain joins TRBV10-3 and TRBJ1-5, with TRBD1 matching over 8 bases. V lost 6 bases to trimming and J lost 2 bases; unmatched junction nucleotides: 3. Germline values: CDR1 ENHRY, CDR2 SYGVKD. CDR3 length: 14 residues. CDR3 coding DNA: TGTGCCATCAGCGCGACAGGGGGCAATCAGCCCCAGCATTTT. Translated: CAISATGGNQPQHF.

V is TRBV25-1 and J is TRBJ2-4, with TRBD1 identical over 8 bases. This CDR3 is 15 amino acids long. Germline CDR1 MGHDK, CDR2 SYGVNS. V gave up 2 bases and J gave up 8 bases; unmatched junction bases: 8. CDR3 sequence: CASSETVYRGDIQYF. The DNA for the CDR3 is TGTGCCAGCAGTGAAACAGTGTACAGGGGGGACATTCAGTACTTC.

This clonotype was observed a few times. The chain couples TRBV15 to TRBJ1-4; D is unclear. The germline CDR1 and CDR2 sequences are LNHNV and YYDKDF (reference sequence). This CDR3 contains 15 residues. Trimming stripped 4 bases from V and 8 bases from J, with 17 bases between. This CDR3 is CATSTPRTGREKLFF. DNA for the CDR3: TGTGCCACCAGCACTCCTCGGACTGGGCGGGAAAAACTGTTTTTT.

This chain joins TRBV7-3 and TRBJ2-2; D is perhaps TRBD1 (5 bases). The CDR3 spans 16 residues. Trimming took 0 bases from V and 6 from J, leaving 14 bases between them. Per the germline V gene, CDR1 is SGHTA and CDR2 is FQGTGA. The CDR3 coding sequence is TGTGCCAGCAGCTTAACGGAACAGGAGAAACCCGGGGAGCTGTTTTTT. Translation: CASSLTEQEKPGELFF.

This clonotype was picked up a small number of times. This rearrangement joins TRBV7-9 to TRBJ2-1; 7 nucleotides match TRBD1. This CDR3 is 17 amino acids long. Trimming cost V 5 bases and J 0 bases; bases outside gene matches: 10. CDR1 SEHNR and CDR2 FQNEAQ come from the germline V gene (reference sequence). The CDR3 sequence: CASSPSYRGGSYNEQFF. The CDR3 DNA sequence: TGTGCCAGCAGCCCATCCTACAGGGGTGGCTCCTACAATGAGCAGTTCTTC.

This sequence joins TRBV6-1 and TRBJ2-5; maybe TRBD2 (7 bases). Germline lookup yields CDR1 MNHNS and CDR2 SASEGT. The V end was cut by 6 bases, the J end by 5 bases, with 19 bases between. The CDR3 consists of 15 residues. Written as DNA, the CDR3 is TGTGCCAGCAGCCCAGAAGGGGGGGCGTGGGAGACCCAGTACTTC. The encoded protein is CASSPEGGAWETQYF.

The chain links TRBV20-1 to TRBJ2-3; TRBD1 might be the D (5 bases). Looked up from germline, CDR1 is DFQATT and CDR2 is SNEGSKA (reference sequence). This CDR3 region has 17 residues. V shed 8 bases and J shed 4 bases, with 28 bases lying between them. The CDR3 nucleotides are TGCAGTCCCTACTCCCCGCCAGGGAAAGGTGTTCCAGATACGCAGTATTTT. Its protein is CSPYSPPGKGVPDTQYF.

The CDR3 spells CASSEYEGAYGYTF. Written as DNA, the CDR3 is TGTGCCAGCAGTGAATATGAGGGGGCCTATGGCTACACCTTC. The V call is TRBV25-1, the J call TRBJ1-2; 7 bases line up with TRBD1. This CDR3 region has 14 residues. Germline V gene sequence: CDR1 MGHDK, CDR2 SYGVNS. The V segment lost 0 bases and the J segment 4 bases; nucleotides outside the gene matches: 2.

This chain uses TRBV20-1 with TRBJ1-5, with D tentatively TRBD1 (6 bases). Germline CDR1 is DFQATT and CDR2 is SNEGSKA (reference sequence). V was pared by 0 bases and J by 4 bases, with 7 bases between. The length of the CDR3 is 13 residues. The CDR3 nucleotides read TGCAGTGCTAGAGATACAGGGAATCAGCCCCAGCATTTT. It translates to CSARDTGNQPQHF.

The chain has TRBV20-1 and TRBJ2-1; D remains ambiguous. Deletions cut 2 bases from V and 0 bases from J, with 11 bases between. This CDR3 spans 15 amino acids. Per the germline V gene, CDR1 is DFQATT and CDR2 is SNEGSKA (reference sequence). CDR3 bases: TGCAGTGCTAGACCGGGCTGGAGCTCCTACAATGAGCAGTTCTTC. It is translated as CSARPGWSSYNEQFF.

Concerning this clonotype: One end of the junction fails to match germline, which may point to a read error. V gene TRBV12-3 or TRBV12-4 combines with J gene TRBJ1-2; no clear D. The CDR3 loop spans 15 amino acids. CDR3 DNA sequence: TGTGCCGGCAGTTCCCTAATGGGCTATTCCTATGGCTACACCTTC. As protein: CAGSSLMGYSYGYTF.

This chain links TRBV7-9 with TRBJ1-1; no firm D call. V lost 1 base and J lost 5, with 14 bases in between. The CDR3 contains 15 residues. Germline V gives CDR1 SEHNR, CDR2 FQNEAQ (reference sequence). The CDR3 region is CASSLGRDLRTEAFF. CDR3 bases: TGTGCCAGCAGCTTAGGGAGGGATCTCAGAACTGAAGCTTTCTTT.

The sample holds a few counts of this clonotype. The genes are TRBV12-3 or TRBV12-4 and TRBJ1-5, with D possibly being TRBD1 (6 bases). The CDR3 is 15 residues long. The V end was cut by 5 bases, the J end by 7 bases, with 18 bases between. CDR3: CASSPWEGGGQPQHF. In DNA form, the CDR3 reads TGTGCCAGCAGTCCCTGGGAGGGGGGCGGACAGCCCCAGCATTTT.

The V and J genes are TRBV4-2 and TRBJ1-2; D unclear. V lost 0 bases and J 5 bases, leaving 10 bases between the germline ends. The CDR3 contains 14 residues. Germline lookup yields CDR1 LGHNA and CDR2 YNFKEQ. The DNA of the CDR3 is TGTGCCAGCAGCCAAGATAGGTCAGATTATGGCTACACCTTC. This translates into CASSQDRSDYGYTF.